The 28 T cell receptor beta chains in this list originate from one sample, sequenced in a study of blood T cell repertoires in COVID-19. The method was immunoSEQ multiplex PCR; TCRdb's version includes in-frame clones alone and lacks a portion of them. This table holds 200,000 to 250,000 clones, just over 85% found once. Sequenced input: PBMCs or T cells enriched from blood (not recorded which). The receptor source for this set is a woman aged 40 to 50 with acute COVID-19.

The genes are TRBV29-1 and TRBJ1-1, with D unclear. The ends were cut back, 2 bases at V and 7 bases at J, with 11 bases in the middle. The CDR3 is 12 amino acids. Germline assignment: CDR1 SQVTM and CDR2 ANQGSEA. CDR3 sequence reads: CSVESQAHEAFF. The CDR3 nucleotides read TGCAGCGTTGAATCTCAGGCACATGAAGCTTTCTTT. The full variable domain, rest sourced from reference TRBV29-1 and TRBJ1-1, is SAVISQKPSRDICQRGTSLTIQCQVDSQVTMMFWYRQQPGQSLTLIATANQGSEATYESGFVIDKFPISRPNLTFSTLTVSNMSPEDSSIYLCSVESQAHEAFFGQGTRLTVV.

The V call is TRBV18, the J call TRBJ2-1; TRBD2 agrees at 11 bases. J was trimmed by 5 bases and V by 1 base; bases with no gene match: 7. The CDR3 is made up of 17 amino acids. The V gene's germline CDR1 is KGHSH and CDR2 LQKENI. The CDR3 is CASSPLTSGSSNNEQFF. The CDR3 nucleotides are TGTGCCAGCTCACCACTTACTAGCGGGAGTAGCAACAATGAGCAGTTCTTC.

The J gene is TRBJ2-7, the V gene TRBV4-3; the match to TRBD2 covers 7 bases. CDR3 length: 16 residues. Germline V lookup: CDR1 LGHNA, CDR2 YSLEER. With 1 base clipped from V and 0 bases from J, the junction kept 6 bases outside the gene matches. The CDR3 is CASSQGLRESSYEQYF. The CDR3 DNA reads TGCGCCAGCAGCCAAGGATTGCGGGAGAGCTCCTACGAGCAGTACTTC.

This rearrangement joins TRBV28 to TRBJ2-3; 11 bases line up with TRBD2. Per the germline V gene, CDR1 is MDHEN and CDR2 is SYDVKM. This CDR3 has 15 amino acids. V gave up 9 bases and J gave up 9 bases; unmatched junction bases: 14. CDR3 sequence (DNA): TGTGCCAGTCGCGTAGCGGGAGGGCCTAGTGACACGCAGTATTTT. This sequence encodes CASRVAGGPSDTQYF.

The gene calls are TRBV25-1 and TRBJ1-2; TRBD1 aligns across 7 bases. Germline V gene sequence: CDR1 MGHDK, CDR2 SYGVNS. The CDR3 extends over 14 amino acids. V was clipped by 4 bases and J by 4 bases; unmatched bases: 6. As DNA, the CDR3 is TGTGCCAGCAGTGGGACAGGTTTTGGCTATGGCTACACCTTC. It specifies CASSGTGFGYGYTF.

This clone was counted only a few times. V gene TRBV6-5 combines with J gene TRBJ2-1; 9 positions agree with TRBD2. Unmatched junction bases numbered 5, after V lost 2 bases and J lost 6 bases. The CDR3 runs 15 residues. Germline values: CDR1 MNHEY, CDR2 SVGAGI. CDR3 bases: TGTGCCAGCAGTTACCGGCGGGAGGGCGGCAATGAGCAGTTCTTC. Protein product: CASSYRREGGNEQFF.

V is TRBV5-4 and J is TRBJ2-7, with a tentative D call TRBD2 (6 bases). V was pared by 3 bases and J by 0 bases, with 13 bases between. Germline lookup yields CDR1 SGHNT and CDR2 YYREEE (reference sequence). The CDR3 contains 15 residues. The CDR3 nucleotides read TGTGCCAGCAGCTCCCGGGTAGCGGCCTCCTACGAGCAGTACTTC. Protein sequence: CASSSRVAASYEQYF.

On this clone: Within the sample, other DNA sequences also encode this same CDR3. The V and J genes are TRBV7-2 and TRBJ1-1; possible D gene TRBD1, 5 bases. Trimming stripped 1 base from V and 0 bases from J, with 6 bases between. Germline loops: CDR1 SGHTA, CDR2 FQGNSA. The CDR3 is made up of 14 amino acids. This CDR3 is CASSLGQLNTEAFF. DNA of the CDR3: TGTGCCAGCAGCTTAGGACAGCTGAACACTGAAGCTTTCTTT.

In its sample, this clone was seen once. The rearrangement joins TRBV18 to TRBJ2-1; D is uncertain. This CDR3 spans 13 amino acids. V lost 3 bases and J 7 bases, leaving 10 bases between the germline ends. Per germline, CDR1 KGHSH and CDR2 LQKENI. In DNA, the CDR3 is TGTGCCAGCTCACCGATGGCTAGGAATGAGCAGTTCTTC. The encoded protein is CASSPMARNEQFF.

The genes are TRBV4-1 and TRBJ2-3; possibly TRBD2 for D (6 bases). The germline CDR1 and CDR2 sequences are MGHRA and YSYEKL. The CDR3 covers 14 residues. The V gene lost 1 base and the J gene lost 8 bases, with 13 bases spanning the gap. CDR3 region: CASSQGDGGGTQYF. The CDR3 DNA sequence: TGCGCCAGCAGCCAAGGGGACGGGGGAGGTACGCAGTATTTT.

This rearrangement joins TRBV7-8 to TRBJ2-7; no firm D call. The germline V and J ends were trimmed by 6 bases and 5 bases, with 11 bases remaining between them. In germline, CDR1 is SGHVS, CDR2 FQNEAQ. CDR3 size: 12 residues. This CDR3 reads CASSSGWNEQYF. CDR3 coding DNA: TGTGCCAGCAGTTCCGGGTGGAACGAGCAGTACTTC.

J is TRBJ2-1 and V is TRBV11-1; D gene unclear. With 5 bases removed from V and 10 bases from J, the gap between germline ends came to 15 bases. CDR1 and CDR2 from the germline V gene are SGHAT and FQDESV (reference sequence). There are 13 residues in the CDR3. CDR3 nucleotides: TGTGCCAGCAGCCTATATGACTCCCGCGAGCAGTTCTTC. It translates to CASSLYDSREQFF.

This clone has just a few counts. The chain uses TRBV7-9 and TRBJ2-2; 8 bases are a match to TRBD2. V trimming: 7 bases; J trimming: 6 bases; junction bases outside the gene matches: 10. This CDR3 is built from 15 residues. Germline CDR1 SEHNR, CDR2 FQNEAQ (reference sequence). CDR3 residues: CASIMSGSQAGELFF. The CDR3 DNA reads TGTGCCAGCATTATGAGCGGGAGTCAGGCCGGGGAGCTGTTTTTT.

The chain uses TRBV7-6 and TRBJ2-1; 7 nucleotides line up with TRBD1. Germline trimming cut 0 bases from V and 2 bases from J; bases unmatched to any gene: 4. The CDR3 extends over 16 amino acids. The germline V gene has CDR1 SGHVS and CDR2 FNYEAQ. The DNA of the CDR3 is TGTGCCAGCAGCTTAGCACAGGGGAAAGCCTACAATGAGCAGTTCTTC. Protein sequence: CASSLAQGKAYNEQFF. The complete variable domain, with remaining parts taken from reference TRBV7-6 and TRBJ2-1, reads GAGVSQSPRYKVTKRGQDVALRCDPISGHVSLYWYRQALGQGPEFLTYFNYEAQQDKSGLPNDRFSAERPEGSISTLTIQRTEQRDSAMYRCASSLAQGKAYNEQFFGPGTRLTVL.

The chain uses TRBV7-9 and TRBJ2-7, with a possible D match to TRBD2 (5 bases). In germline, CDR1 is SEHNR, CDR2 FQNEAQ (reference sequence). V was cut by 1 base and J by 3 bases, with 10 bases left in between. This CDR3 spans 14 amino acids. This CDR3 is CASSLGSGLYEQYF. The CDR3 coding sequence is TGTGCCAGCAGCTTAGGTTCAGGACTCTACGAGCAGTACTTC.

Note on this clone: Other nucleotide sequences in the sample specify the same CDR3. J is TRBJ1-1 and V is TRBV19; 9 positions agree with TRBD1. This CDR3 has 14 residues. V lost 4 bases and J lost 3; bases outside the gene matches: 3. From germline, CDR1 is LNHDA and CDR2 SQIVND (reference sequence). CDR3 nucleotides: TGTGCCAGTAGTACGGGGACAGGGCACACTGAAGCTTTCTTT. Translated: CASSTGTGHTEAFF.

The CDR3 loop reads CASSDPPGSSGANVLTF. DNA for the CDR3: TGTGCCAGCAGTGACCCCCCGGGTAGCTCTGGGGCCAACGTCCTGACTTTC. The chain combines TRBV6-4 with TRBJ2-6; the D is unclear. CDR3 length: 17 residues. Deletions cut 2 bases from V and 0 bases from J, with 11 bases between. CDR1 MRHNA and CDR2 SNTAGT come from the germline V gene.

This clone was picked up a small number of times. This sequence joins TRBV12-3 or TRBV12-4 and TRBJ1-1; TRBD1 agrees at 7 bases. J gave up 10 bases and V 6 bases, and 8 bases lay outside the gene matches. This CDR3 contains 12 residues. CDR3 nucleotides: TGTGCCAGCAGACCACAGGGGTTGTCAGCTTTCTTT. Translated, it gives CASRPQGLSAFF.

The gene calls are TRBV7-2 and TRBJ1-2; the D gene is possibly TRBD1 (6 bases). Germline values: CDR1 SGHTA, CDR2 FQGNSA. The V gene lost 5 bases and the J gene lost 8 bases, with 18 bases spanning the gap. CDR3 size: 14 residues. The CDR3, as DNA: TGTGCCAGCAGCCTTACCGGGACGACAGGCGGCTACACCTTC. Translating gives CASSLTGTTGGYTF.

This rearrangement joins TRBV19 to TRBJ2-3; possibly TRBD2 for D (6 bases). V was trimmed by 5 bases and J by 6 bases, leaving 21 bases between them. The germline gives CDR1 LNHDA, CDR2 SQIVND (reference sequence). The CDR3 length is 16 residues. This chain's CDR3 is CASSVPGRRRDDTQYF. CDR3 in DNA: TGTGCCAGTAGTGTTCCGGGACGAAGGCGGGACGATACGCAGTATTTT.

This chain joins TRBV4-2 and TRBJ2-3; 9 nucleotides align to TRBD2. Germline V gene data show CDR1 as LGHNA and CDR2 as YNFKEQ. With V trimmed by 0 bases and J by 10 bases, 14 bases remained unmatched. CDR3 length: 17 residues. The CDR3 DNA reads TGTGCCAGCAGCCAAGACCTGAGCGGGAGGTGGGGCCAATCGCAGTATTTT. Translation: CASSQDLSGRWGQSQYF.

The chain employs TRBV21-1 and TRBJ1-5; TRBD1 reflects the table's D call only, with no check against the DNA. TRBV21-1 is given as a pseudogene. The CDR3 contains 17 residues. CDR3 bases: TGTGCCAGCAGCCCTCTCACAGGGAAGTGTGGCAATCAGCCCCAGCATTTT. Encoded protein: CASSPLTGKCGNQPQHF.

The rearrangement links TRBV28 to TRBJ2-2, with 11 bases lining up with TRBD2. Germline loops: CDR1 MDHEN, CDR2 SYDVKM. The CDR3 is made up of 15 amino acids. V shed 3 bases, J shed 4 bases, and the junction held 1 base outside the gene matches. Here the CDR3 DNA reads TGTGCCAGCAGTTTCGGACTAGCGGGCACCGGGGAGCTGTTTTTT. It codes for CASSFGLAGTGELFF.

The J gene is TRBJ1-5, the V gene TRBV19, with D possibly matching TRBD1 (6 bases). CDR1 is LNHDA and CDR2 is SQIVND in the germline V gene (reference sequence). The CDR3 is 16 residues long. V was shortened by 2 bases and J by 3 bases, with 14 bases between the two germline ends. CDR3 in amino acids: CASSIIAGALNQPQHF. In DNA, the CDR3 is TGTGCCAGTAGTATAATAGCAGGGGCCCTCAATCAGCCCCAGCATTTT. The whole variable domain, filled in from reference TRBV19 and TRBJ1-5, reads DGGITQSPKYLFRKEGQNVTLSCEQNLNHDAMYWYRQDPGQGLRLIYYSQIVNDFQKGDIAEGYSVSREKKESFPLTVTSAQKNPTAFYLCASSIIAGALNQPQHFGDGTRLSIL.

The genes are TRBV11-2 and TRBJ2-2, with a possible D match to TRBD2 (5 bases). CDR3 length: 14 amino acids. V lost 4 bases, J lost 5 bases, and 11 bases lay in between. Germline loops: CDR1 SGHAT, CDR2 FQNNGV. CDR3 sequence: CASSSMRATGELFF. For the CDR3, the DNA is TGTGCCAGCAGCTCCATGAGGGCAACCGGGGAGCTGTTTTTT.

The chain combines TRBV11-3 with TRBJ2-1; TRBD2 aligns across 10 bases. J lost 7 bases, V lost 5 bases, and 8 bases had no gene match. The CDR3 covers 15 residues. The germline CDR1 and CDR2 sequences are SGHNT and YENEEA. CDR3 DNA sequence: TGTGCCAGCAGCCCCCTAGCGGGAGTTGGGAATGAGCAGTTCTTC. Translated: CASSPLAGVGNEQFF.

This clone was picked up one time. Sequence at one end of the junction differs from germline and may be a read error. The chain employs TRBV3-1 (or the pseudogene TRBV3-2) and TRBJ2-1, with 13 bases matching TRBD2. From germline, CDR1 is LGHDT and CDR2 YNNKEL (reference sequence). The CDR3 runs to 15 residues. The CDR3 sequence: CASRQGLAGVNEQFF. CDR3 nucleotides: TGTGCCAGCAGGCAAGGACTAGCGGGAGTGAATGAGCAGTTCTTC.

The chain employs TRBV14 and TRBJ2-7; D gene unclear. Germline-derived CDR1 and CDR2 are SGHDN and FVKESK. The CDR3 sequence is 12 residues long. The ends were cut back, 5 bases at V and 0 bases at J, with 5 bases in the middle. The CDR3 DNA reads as TGTGCCAGCAGCTTACTCTCCTACGAGCAGTACTTC. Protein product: CASSLLSYEQYF.